A selection of T cell receptor beta chains follows, all from one sample in a study of T-cell memory formation after mild COVID-19. Via MiXCR, TCRdb re-called the 5' RACE reads, giving one row per CDR3 protein. The table includes roughly 580,000 distinct CDR3 sequences, over 15% detected once. Sequenced: PBMCs or a T cell subset sorted from them (not recorded which). The receptors here all came from an adult woman who had mild COVID-19 (a few samples of this study predate the infection). Cell type and time point are not known. Each CDR3 is given with its conserved first and last residue. D genes are given only for firm matches. Clone sizes are given selectively: once, few, many, or a class where the clone is expanded.

.	TRBV12-5	TRBD2	TRBJ2-2	CASGLRLAGVGVGELFF	TGTGCTAGTGGTTTGAGGCTAGCGGGCGTGGGGGTCGGGGAGCTGTTTTTT
many	TRBV7-3	.	TRBJ2-3	CASSLRAGASTDTQYF	TGTGCCAGCAGCTTAAGAGCTGGTGCTAGCACAGATACGCAGTATTTT
.	TRBV6-2/TRBV6-3	TRBD1	TRBJ2-7	CATTGGPAYEQYF	TGTGCCACCACAGGGGGCCCAGCCTACGAGCAGTACTTC
.	TRBV7-9	.	TRBJ1-2	CASSSWTSGGYTF	TGTGCCAGCAGCTCCTGGACATCGGGCGGCTACACCTTC
few	TRBV7-2	.	TRBJ1-6	CASSSNKPLHF	TGTGCCAGCAGCTCTAACAAACCCCTCCACTTT
.	TRBV19	TRBD2	TRBJ2-1	CASSMRGGRDEQFF	TGTGCCAGTAGTATGCGGGGGGGCCGAGATGAGCAGTTCTTC
many	TRBV4-3	.	TRBJ2-1	CASSQEMRSANEQFF	TGCGCCAGCAGCCAAGAGATGCGTAGCGCTAATGAGCAGTTCTTC
few	TRBV7-9	.	TRBJ2-7	CASRSEGLFDEQYF	TGTGCCAGCAGGAGTGAGGGGTTGTTTGACGAGCAGTACTTC
many	TRBV7-9	.	TRBJ2-5	CASSFTVETQYF	TGTGCCAGCAGCTTCACTGTAGAGACCCAGTACTTC
.	TRBV5-1	.	TRBJ1-2	CASSLAAATNYGYTF	TGCGCCAGCAGCTTGGCGGCAGCTACCAACTATGGCTACACCTTC
few	TRBV7-9	.	TRBJ2-5	CASSNDLGQETQYF	TGTGCCAGCAGCAATGATCTGGGACAAGAGACCCAGTACTTC
.	TRBV9	.	TRBJ1-1	CASSARLNTEAFF	TGTGCCAGCAGCGCAAGATTGAACACTGAAGCTTTCTTT
.	TRBV11-3	TRBD1	TRBJ2-7	CASSFRDRAPKQYF	TGTGCCAGCAGCTTCCGGGACAGGGCCCCTAAGCAGTACTTC
few	TRBV6-5	.	TRBJ2-3	CATRTELSTDTQYF	TGTGCCACTCGGACGGAACTGAGCACAGATACGCAGTATTTT
.	TRBV24-1	.	TRBJ1-2	CATSDPRTDYGYTF	TGTGCCACCAGTGATCCTCGGACAGACTATGGCTACACCTTC
.	TRBV4-1	.	TRBJ2-1	CASSQDPTPPAAPYNEQFF	TGCGCCAGCAGCCAAGATCCCACCCCTCCAGCGGCACCCTACAATGAGCAGTTCTTC
.	TRBV12-3/TRBV12-4	TRBD1	TRBJ2-7	CASSPRTGNTPYEQYF	TGTGCCAGCAGTCCCAGGACAGGAAACACACCCTACGAGCAGTACTTC
once	TRBV6-6	TRBD2	TRBJ2-5	CASRSSGGTLKETQYF	TGTGCCAGTAGATCTAGCGGGGGGACTCTTAAAGAGACCCAGTACTTC
.	TRBV4-1	.	TRBJ1-6	CASSHPGPRLGSPLHF	TGCGCCAGCAGCCATCCCGGACCGCGGTTGGGGTCACCCCTCCACTTT
.	TRBV5-1	.	TRBJ1-1	CASSPREGRSTEAFF	TGCGCCAGCAGCCCGAGGGAGGGGAGATCCACTGAAGCTTTCTTT
few	TRBV7-2	.	TRBJ1-3	CASSLGNAGNTIYF	TGTGCCAGCAGCTTAGGAAATGCCGGAAACACCATATATTTT
few	TRBV11-2	.	TRBJ2-7	CASSSPGPDYEQYF	TGTGCCAGCAGCTCCCCGGGCCCGGACTACGAGCAGTACTTC
many	TRBV27	.	TRBJ2-2	CASSSTGGNTGELFF	TGTGCCAGCAGTTCGACTGGCGGCAACACCGGGGAGCTGTTTTTT
.	TRBV9	TRBD1	TRBJ1-2	CASSVEQGSGYGYTF	TGTGCCAGCAGCGTAGAACAGGGGAGCGGCTATGGCTACACCTTC
.	TRBV6-6	TRBD2	TRBJ2-3	CASSYPTSGRATDTQYF	TGTGCCAGCAGTTACCCTACTAGCGGGAGGGCCACAGATACGCAGTATTTT
few	TRBV6-5	TRBD2	TRBJ2-1	CASSYGPASGVHEQFF	TGTGCCAGCAGTTATGGTCCGGCTAGCGGGGTCCATGAGCAGTTCTTC
once	TRBV20-1	.	TRBJ1-1	CSARNAGATEAFF	TGCAGTGCTAGGAATGCAGGGGCCACTGAAGCTTTCTTT
.	TRBV27	.	TRBJ2-7	CASSFQGISYEQYF	TGTGCCAGCAGTTTCCAGGGGATTTCCTACGAGCAGTACTTC
few	TRBV6-2/TRBV6-3	.	TRBJ1-5	CASSREPGYQPQHF	TGTGCCAGCAGCCGCGAGCCAGGGTATCAGCCCCAGCATTTT
.	TRBV18	.	TRBJ2-2	CASSPVSRYTGELFF	TGTGCCAGCTCACCGGTCTCCCGTTACACCGGGGAGCTGTTTTTT
.	TRBV6-5	TRBD1	TRBJ1-2	CASRGPGQGSYGYTF	TGTGCCAGCAGGGGCCCGGGACAGGGGTCCTATGGCTACACCTTC
.	TRBV15	.	TRBJ1-2	CATSPPGRPIYGYTF	TGTGCCACCAGCCCACCGGGACGGCCGATCTATGGCTACACCTTC
.	TRBV12-3/TRBV12-4	.	TRBJ2-5	CASSYTGTPRETQYF	TGTGCCAGCAGTTACACCGGGACCCCTAGGGAGACCCAGTACTTC
.	TRBV6-2/TRBV6-3	.	TRBJ2-6	CASSQDVNVLTF	TGTGCCAGCAGCCAGGACGTCAACGTCCTGACTTTC
.	TRBV7-9	TRBD1	TRBJ2-7	CASSLVQSGQQQYF	TGTGCCAGCAGCTTAGTCCAGTCGGGACAGCAGCAGTACTTC
.	TRBV7-9	TRBD2	TRBJ2-5	CASSRNLLAGTETQYF	TGTGCCAGCAGCCGAAACTTACTAGCGGGTACGGAGACCCAGTACTTC
few	TRBV15	.	TRBJ2-7	CATSKGSKPYEQYF	TGTGCCACCAGCAAGGGGAGTAAACCCTACGAGCAGTACTTC
.	TRBV10-3	.	TRBJ2-5	CAISGAQMQETQYF	TGTGCCATCAGCGGAGCGCAAATGCAAGAGACCCAGTACTTC
.	TRBV4-3	TRBD2	TRBJ2-2	CASSQVKASGRGTGELFF	TGCGCCAGCAGCCAAGTTAAGGCTAGCGGGAGGGGCACCGGGGAGCTGTTTTTT
few	TRBV29-1	.	TRBJ2-5	CSGGPETQYF	TGCAGCGGGGGCCCAGAGACCCAGTACTTC
few	TRBV29-1	.	TRBJ2-2	CSVIRYGNTGELFF	TGCAGCGTTATCCGGTACGGCAACACCGGGGAGCTGTTTTTT
few	TRBV15	.	TRBJ2-1	CATSRAGVYEQFF	TGTGCCACCAGCAGAGCTGGGGTCTATGAGCAGTTCTTC
few	TRBV6-1	TRBD1	TRBJ2-1	CASRLTTGGSYNEQFF	TGTGCCAGCCGACTGACAACAGGGGGATCCTACAATGAGCAGTTCTTC
.	TRBV7-9	.	TRBJ2-7	CASTPGFGDEQYF	TGTGCCAGCACCCCGGGGTTTGGGGACGAGCAGTACTTC
.	TRBV6-6	TRBD1	TRBJ1-5	CASSSPGTGGGSNQPQHF	TGTGCCAGCAGTAGTCCCGGGACAGGGGGAGGTAGCAATCAGCCCCAGCATTTT